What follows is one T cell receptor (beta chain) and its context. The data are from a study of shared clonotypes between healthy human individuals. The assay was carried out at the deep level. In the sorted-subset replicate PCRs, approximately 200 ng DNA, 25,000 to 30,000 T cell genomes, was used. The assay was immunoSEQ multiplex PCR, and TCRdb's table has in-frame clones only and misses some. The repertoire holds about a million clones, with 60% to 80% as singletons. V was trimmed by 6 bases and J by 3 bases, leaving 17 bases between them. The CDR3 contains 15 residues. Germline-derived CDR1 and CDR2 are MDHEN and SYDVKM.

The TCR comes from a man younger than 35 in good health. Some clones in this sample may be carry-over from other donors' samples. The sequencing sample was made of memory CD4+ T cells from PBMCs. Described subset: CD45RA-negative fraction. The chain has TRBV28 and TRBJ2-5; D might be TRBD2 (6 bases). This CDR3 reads CASSPRGMPEETQYF. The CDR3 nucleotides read TGTGCCAGCAGCCCTCGGGGGATGCCCGAAGAGACCCAGTACTTC.